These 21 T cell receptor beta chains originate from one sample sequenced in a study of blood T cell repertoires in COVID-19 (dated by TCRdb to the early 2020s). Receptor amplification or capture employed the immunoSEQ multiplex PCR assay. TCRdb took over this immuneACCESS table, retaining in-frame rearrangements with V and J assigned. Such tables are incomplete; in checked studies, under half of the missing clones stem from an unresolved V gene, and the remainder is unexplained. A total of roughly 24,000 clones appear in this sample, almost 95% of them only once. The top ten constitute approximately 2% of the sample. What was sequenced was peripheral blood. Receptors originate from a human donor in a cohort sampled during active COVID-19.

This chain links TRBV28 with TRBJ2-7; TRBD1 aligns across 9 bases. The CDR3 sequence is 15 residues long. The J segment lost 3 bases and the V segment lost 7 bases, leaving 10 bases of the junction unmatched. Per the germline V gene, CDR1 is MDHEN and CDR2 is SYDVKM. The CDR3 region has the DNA TGTGCCAGCACCAACTCGGGGACAGGGAGCTACGAGCAGTACTTC. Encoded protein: CASTNSGTGSYEQYF.

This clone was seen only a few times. DNA for the CDR3: TGTGCCTGGTCCGCGGTTTGGGAGACTGGAAACACCATATATTTT. Protein: CAWSAVWETGNTIYF. The chain couples TRBV30 to TRBJ1-3; D ambiguous. Germline CDR1 is GTSNPN and CDR2 is SVGIG (reference sequence). The CDR3 is made up of 15 amino acids. The ends were cut back, 5 bases at V and 2 bases at J, with 16 bases in the middle.

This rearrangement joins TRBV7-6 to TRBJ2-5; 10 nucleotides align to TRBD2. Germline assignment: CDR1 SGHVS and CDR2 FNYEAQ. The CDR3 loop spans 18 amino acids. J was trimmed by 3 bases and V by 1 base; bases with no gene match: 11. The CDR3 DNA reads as TGTGCCAGCAGCTTAGACCCGGGACTAGCGACCGTTAAAGAGACCCAGTACTTC. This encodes CASSLDPGLATVKETQYF.

CDR3 bases: TGCGCCAGCAGCTCGGGACAGTCAGCTGGTGGAAACACCATATATTTT. Translating it yields CASSSGQSAGGNTIYF. The rearrangement links TRBV5-1 to TRBJ1-3, with 7 bases that match TRBD1. Germline V gene lookup returns CDR1 SGHRS and CDR2 YFSETQ. V gave up 3 bases and J gave up 3 bases; unmatched junction bases: 9. This CDR3 has 16 residues.

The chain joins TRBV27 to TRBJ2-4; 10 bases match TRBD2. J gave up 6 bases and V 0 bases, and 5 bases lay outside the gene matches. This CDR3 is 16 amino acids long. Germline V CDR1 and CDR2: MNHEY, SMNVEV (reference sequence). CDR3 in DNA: TGTGCCAGCAGTTTATCCCCCTCTAGCGGGAGAAACATTCAGTACTTC. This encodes CASSLSPSSGRNIQYF.

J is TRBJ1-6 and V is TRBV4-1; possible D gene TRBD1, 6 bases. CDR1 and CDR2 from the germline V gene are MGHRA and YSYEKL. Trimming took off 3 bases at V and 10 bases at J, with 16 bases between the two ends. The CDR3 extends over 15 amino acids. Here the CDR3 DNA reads TGCGCCAGCAGCCAGGGGGGGCCGCGTCTGTCACCCCTCCACTTT. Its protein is CASSQGGPRLSPLHF.

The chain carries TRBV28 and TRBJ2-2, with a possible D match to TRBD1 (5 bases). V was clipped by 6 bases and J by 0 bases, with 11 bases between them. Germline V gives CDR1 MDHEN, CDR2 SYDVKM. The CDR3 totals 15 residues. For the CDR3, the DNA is TGTGCCAGCAGCAGGGCCTCTCCGAACACCGGGGAGCTGTTTTTT. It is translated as CASSRASPNTGELFF.

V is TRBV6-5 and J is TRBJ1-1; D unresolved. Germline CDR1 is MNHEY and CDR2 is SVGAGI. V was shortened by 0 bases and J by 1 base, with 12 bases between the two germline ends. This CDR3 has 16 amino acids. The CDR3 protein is CASSYSSAGPNTEAFF. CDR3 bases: TGTGCCAGCAGTTACTCGAGTGCTGGGCCGAACACTGAAGCTTTCTTT.

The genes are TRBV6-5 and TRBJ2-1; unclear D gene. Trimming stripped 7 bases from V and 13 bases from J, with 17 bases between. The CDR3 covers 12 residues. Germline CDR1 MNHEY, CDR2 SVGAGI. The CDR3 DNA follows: TGTGCCAGCACCTCGCGTTCCGGTCCCCAGTTCTTC. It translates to CASTSRSGPQFF.

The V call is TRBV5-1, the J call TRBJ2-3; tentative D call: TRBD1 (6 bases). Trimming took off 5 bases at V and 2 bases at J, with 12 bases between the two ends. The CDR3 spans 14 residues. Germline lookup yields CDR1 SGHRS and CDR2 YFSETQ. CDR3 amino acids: CASRPSGDTDTQYF. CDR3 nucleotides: TGCGCCAGCAGACCTTCAGGGGACACAGATACGCAGTATTTT.

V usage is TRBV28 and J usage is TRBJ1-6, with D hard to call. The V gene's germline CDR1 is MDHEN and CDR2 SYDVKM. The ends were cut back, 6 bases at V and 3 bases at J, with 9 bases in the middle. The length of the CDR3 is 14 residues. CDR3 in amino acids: CASSPAYYNSPLHF. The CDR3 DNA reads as TGTGCCAGCAGCCCCGCCTACTATAATTCACCCCTCCACTTT.

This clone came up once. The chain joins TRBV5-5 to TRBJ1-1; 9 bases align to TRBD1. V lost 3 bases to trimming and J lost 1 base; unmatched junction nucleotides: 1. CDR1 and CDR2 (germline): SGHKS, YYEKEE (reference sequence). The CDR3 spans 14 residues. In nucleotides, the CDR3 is TGTGCCAGCAGCTGGGGACAGGGGAACACTGAAGCTTTCTTT. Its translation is CASSWGQGNTEAFF. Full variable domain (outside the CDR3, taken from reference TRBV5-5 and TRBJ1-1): DAGVTQSPTHLIKTRGQQVTLRCSPISGHKSVSWYQQVLGQGPQFIFQYYEKEERGRGNFPDRFSARQFPNYSSELNVNALLLGDSALYLCASSWGQGNTEAFFGQGTRLTVV.

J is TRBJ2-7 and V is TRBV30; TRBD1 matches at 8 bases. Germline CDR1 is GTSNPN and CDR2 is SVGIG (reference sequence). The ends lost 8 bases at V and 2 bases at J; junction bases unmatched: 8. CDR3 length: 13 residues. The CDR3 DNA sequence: TGTGCCGGACAGGGAACAGGAACCTACGAGCAGTACTTC. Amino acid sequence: CAGQGTGTYEQYF.

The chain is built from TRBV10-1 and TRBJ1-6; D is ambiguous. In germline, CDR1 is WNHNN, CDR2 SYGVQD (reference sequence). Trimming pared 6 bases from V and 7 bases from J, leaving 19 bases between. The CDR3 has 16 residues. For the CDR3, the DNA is TGCGCCAGCAGCCGCAATTATCCCTACCGAAATTCACCCCTCCACTTT. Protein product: CASSRNYPYRNSPLHF.

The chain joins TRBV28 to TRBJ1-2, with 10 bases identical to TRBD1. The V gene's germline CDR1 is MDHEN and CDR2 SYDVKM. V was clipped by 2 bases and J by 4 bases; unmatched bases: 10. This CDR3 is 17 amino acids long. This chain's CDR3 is CASSLAHGGQGSYGYTF. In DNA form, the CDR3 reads TGTGCCAGCAGTTTAGCTCACGGGGGACAGGGGAGCTATGGCTACACCTTC.

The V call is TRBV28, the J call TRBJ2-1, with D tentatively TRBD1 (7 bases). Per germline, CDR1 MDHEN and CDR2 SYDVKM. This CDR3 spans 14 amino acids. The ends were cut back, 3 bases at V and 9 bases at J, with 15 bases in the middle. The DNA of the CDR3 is TGTGCCAGCAGTTTGGGGCAGGGGGGCAGTGAGCAGTTCTTC. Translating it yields CASSLGQGGSEQFF.

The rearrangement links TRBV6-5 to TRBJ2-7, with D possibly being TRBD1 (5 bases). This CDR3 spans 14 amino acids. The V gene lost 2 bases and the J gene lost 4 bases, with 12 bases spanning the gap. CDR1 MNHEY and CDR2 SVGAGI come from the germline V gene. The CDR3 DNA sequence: TGTGCCAGCAGTTACACTGGACACCAATACGAGCAGTACTTC. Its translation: CASSYTGHQYEQYF.

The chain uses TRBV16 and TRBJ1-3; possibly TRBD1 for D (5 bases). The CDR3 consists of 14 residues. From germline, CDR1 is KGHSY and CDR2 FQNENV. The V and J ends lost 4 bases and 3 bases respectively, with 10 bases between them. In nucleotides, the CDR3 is TGTGCCAGCAGCCGTCCGGGACTTGGAAACACCATATATTTT. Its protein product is CASSRPGLGNTIYF. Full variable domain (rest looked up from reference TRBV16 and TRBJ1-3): GEEVAQTPKHLVRGEGQKAKLYCAPIKGHSYVFWYQQVLKNEFKFLISFQNENVFDETGMPKERFSAKCLPNSPCSLEIQATKLEDSAVYFCASSRPGLGNTIYFGEGSWLTVV.

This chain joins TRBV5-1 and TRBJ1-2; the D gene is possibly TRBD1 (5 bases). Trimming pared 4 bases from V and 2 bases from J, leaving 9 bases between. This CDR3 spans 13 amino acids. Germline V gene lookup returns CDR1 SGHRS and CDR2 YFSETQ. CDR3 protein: CASSAQDNYGYTF. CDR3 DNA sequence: TGCGCCAGCAGCGCACAGGACAACTATGGCTACACCTTC.

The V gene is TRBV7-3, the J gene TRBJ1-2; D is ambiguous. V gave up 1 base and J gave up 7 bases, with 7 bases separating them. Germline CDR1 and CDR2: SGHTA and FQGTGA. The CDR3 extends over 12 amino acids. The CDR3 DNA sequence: TGTGCCAGCAGCTTAAGGAGAGGTGGCTACACCTTC. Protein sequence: CASSLRRGGYTF.

The CDR3 sequence is CASSGQGAQVDGYTF. CDR3 DNA: TGTGCCAGCAGTGGACAGGGGGCGCAGGTAGATGGCTACACCTTC. V and J are TRBV6-2 or TRBV6-3 and TRBJ1-2; 11 positions agree with TRBD1. Germline values: CDR1 MNHEY, CDR2 SVGEGT. The CDR3 runs 15 residues. Unmatched junction bases numbered 8, after V lost 5 bases and J lost 6 bases.